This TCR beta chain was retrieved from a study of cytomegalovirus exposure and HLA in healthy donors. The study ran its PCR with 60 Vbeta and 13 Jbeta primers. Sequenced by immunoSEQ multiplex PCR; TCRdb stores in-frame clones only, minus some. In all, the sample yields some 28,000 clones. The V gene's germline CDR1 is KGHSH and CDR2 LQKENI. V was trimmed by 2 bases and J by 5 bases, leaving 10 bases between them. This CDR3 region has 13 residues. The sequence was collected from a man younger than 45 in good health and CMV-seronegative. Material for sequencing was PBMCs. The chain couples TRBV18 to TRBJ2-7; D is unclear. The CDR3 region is CASSPTQNHEQYF. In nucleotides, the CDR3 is TGTGCCAGCTCACCAACACAGAACCACGAGCAGTACTTC.